One T cell receptor beta chain is described in this entry. A junction boundary mismatches the germline segment, possibly from a read error. Those who participated ranged in age from roughly 18 to 100 years and resided in about two dozen US areas. Recovery among Cohort 3 donors was established by two negative PCRs, clearance, or symptom resolution. Data came from immunoSEQ multiplex PCR; TCRdb stores just in-frame clones and leaves some out. The data contain 150,000 to 200,000 clones, approximately 80% of them singletons. The record originates from a study of blood T cell repertoires in COVID-19. CDR3 size: 12 residues. The germline gives CDR1 MNHEY, CDR2 SVGAGI.

Sequenced: PBMCs or T cells enriched from blood (not recorded which). The TCR originated in a man aged 40-49 years who had recovered from COVID-19. This chain links TRBV6-5 with TRBJ2-7; no definite D call. The CDR3 bases are TGTGCCAGCAGCCACCCTTCAAGCCTTCCGGGCTTC. Amino acids: CASSHPSSLPGF.